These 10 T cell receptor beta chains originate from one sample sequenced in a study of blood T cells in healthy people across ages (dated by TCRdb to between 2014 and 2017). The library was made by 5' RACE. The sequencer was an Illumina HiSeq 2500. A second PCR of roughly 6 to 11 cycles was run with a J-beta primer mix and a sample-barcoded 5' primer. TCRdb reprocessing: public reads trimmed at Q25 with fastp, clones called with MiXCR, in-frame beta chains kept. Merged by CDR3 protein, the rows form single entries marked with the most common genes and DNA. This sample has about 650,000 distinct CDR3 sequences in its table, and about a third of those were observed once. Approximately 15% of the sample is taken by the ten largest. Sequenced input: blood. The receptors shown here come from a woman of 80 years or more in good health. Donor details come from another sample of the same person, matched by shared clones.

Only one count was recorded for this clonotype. For the CDR3, the DNA is TGTGCCATCAGTGAGTCTATGAACACTGAAGCTTTCTTT. Residues: CAISESMNTEAFF. The chain recombines TRBV10-3 with TRBJ1-1, with D uncertain. The V and J ends lost 0 bases and 0 bases respectively, with 2 bases between them. Germline V gives CDR1 ENHRY, CDR2 SYGVKD. The CDR3 spans 13 residues.

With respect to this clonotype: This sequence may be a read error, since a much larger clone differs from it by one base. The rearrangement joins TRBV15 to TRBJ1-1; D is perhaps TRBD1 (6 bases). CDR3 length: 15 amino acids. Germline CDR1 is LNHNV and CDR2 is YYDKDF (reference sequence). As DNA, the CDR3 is TGTGCCGCCAGCAGAGATGGCCAGGGGAGCACTGAAGCTTTCTTT. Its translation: CAASRDGQGSTEAFF.

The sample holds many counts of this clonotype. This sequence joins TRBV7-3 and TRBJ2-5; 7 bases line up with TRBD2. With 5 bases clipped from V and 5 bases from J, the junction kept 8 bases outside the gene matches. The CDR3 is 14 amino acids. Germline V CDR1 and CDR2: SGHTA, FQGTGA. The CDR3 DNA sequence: TGTGCCAGCAGCCAGACTAGCTCTCGGGAGACCCAGTACTTC. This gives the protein CASSQTSSRETQYF.

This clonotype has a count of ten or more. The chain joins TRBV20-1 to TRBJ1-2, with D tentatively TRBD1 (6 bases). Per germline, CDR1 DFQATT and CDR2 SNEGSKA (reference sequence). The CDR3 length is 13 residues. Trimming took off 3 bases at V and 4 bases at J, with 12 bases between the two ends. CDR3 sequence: CSASTGMTYGYTF. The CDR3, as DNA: TGCAGTGCTAGTACAGGGATGACCTATGGCTACACCTTC.

CDR3 loop: CASSSEVRNQPQHF. In nucleotides, the CDR3 is TGTGCCAGCAGTTCCGAGGTCAGGAATCAGCCCCAGCATTTT. The genes are TRBV12-3 or TRBV12-4 and TRBJ1-5; D remains ambiguous. CDR3 length equals 14 residues. V dropped 4 bases and J dropped 4 bases, with 11 bases sitting between them.

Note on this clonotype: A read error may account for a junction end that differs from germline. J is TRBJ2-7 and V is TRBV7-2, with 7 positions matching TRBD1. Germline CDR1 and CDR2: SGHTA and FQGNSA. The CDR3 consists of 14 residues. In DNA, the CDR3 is TGTGCCTGCAGCCCCACGGGACAGCCCTACGAGCAGTACTTC. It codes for CACSPTGQPYEQYF.

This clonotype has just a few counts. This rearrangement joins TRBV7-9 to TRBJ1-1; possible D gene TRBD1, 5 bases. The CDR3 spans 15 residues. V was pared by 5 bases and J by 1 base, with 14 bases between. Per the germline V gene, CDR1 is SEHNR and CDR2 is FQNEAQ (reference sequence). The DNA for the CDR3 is TGTGCCAGCAGCCCCAACGCAGGGCCGAACACTGAAGCTTTCTTT. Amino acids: CASSPNAGPNTEAFF.

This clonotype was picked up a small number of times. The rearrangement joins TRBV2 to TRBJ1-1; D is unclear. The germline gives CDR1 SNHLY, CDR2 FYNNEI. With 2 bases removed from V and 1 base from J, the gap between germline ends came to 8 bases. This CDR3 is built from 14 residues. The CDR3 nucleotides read TGTGCCAGCAGTGAACTTACGTCGAACACTGAAGCTTTCTTT. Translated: CASSELTSNTEAFF.

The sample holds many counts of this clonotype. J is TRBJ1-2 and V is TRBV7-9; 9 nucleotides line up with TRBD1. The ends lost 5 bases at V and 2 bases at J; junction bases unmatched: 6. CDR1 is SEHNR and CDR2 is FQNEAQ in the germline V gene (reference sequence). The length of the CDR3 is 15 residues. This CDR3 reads CASSRTGTGNYGYTF. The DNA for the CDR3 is TGTGCCAGCAGCAGAACCGGGACAGGGAACTATGGCTACACCTTC.

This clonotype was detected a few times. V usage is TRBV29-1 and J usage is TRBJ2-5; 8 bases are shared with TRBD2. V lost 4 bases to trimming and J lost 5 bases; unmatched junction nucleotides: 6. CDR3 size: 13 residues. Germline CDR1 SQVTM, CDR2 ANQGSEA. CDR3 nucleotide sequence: TGCAGCGTTGGACGGGGGGGGCGGGAGACCCAGTACTTC. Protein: CSVGRGGRETQYF.